Listed here are 29 T cell receptor beta chains from one sample, sequenced in a study of chemoradiotherapy in HPV16-positive cancers. The protocol was immunoSEQ multiplex PCR, while the TCRdb copy is restricted to in-frame clones and leaves out a portion. The repertoire holds more than 13,000 clones, with 88% as singletons. Sequencing was performed on blood, taken from a patient who underwent chemoradiotherapy. Source of these receptors: a human donor with HPV-associated anogenital cancer.

CDR3 bases: TGTGCCAGCAGTCTTTATCCAGGGAATTCACCCCTCCACTTT. Its translation is CASSLYPGNSPLHF. The gene calls are TRBV7-9 and TRBJ1-6; TRBD1 is a possible D gene (5 bases). CDR1 SEHNR and CDR2 FQNEAQ come from the germline V gene (reference sequence). V shed 6 bases and J shed 7 bases, with 13 bases lying between them. The CDR3 is 14 amino acids.

The chain recombines TRBV5-1 with TRBJ2-1; D gene unclear. V lost 0 bases, J lost 10 bases, and 11 bases lay in between. The CDR3 has 13 amino acids. Germline-derived CDR1 and CDR2 are SGHRS and YFSETQ. CDR3 DNA sequence: TGCGCCAGCAGCTTGGCCGGATCCCCCGAGCAGTTCTTC. This translates into CASSLAGSPEQFF.

V usage is TRBV7-9 and J usage is TRBJ1-2; TRBD1 agrees at 8 bases. From germline, CDR1 is SEHNR and CDR2 FQNEAQ (reference sequence). The CDR3 is 15 amino acids. V was clipped by 1 base and J by 8 bases; unmatched bases: 9. For the CDR3, the DNA is TGTGCCAGCAGCTTAGTAAATCAGGGGGCGAGAGGCTACACCTTC. This encodes CASSLVNQGARGYTF.

This chain connects TRBV14 to TRBJ1-2; maybe TRBD1 (5 bases). V was clipped by 4 bases and J by 4 bases, with 7 bases between them. The CDR3 runs 12 residues. CDR1 and CDR2 (germline): SGHDN, FVKESK. Written as DNA, the CDR3 is TGTGCCAGCAGCCCGGGACCCTATGGCTACACCTTC. Amino acid sequence: CASSPGPYGYTF.

The chain recombines TRBV25-1 with TRBJ1-1; D gene unclear. CDR3 length: 15 residues. V gave up 7 bases and J gave up 4 bases, with 19 bases separating them. Germline V gives CDR1 MGHDK, CDR2 SYGVNS. CDR3 sequence (DNA): TGTGCCAGCAACCCAGATTTAGGCACCTCCACTGAAGCTTTCTTT. This encodes CASNPDLGTSTEAFF.

The chain joins TRBV30 to TRBJ1-2; possible D gene TRBD1, 6 bases. CDR3 length equals 15 residues. Trimming removed 0 bases from V and 1 base from J, with 12 bases in between. Germline V gives CDR1 GTSNPN, CDR2 SVGIG (reference sequence). As DNA, the CDR3 is TGTGCCTGGAGTGTAACAGGGAATATTAACTATGGCTACACCTTC. It yields the protein CAWSVTGNINYGYTF.

The rearrangement links TRBV27 to TRBJ2-7; 10 positions agree with TRBD1. J gave up 6 bases and V 2 bases, and 16 bases lay outside the gene matches. Per germline, CDR1 MNHEY and CDR2 SMNVEV (reference sequence). The CDR3 sequence is 18 residues long. The CDR3 loop is CASSLMYGLRTGGFEQYF. The CDR3 DNA sequence: TGTGCCAGCAGTTTAATGTACGGGTTAAGGACAGGGGGATTCGAGCAGTACTTC.

This chain links TRBV28 with TRBJ1-2; D may be TRBD1 (5 bases). There are 15 residues in the CDR3. Germline V gene data show CDR1 as MDHEN and CDR2 as SYDVKM. The V end was cut by 6 bases, the J end by 4 bases, with 18 bases between. The CDR3 sequence: CASSRATGMIYGYTF. The CDR3, as DNA: TGTGCCAGCAGCCGTGCTACAGGAATGATCTATGGCTACACCTTC.

J is TRBJ1-1 and V is TRBV7-9, with D possibly being TRBD1 (5 bases). Germline CDR1 reads SEHNR; CDR2 reads FQNEAQ (reference sequence). CDR3 length: 15 residues. The V gene lost 6 bases and the J gene lost 1 base, with 15 bases spanning the gap. The CDR3 region is CASSPPGLTNTEAFF. In DNA form, the CDR3 reads TGTGCCAGCAGTCCTCCGGGACTAACGAACACTGAAGCTTTCTTT.

This clone was observed a single time. The chain combines TRBV28 with TRBJ2-3, with D perhaps TRBD2 (6 bases). Germline CDR1 is MDHEN and CDR2 is SYDVKM. The CDR3 loop spans 15 amino acids. The V gene lost 7 bases and the J gene lost 1 base, with 15 bases spanning the gap. CDR3 coding DNA: TGTGCCAGCAACAGTTTAGCTAGCGGCACAGATACGCAGTATTTT. Amino acids: CASNSLASGTDTQYF.

The V gene is TRBV7-3, the J gene TRBJ2-7, with D tentatively TRBD2 (7 bases). The germline V gene has CDR1 SGHTA and CDR2 FQGTGA. Trimming stripped 5 bases from V and 4 bases from J, with 15 bases between. The length of the CDR3 is 14 residues. CDR3 loop: CASSPQGGGYEQYF. The DNA for the CDR3 is TGTGCCAGCAGCCCGCAGGGAGGGGGATACGAGCAGTACTTC.

This chain joins TRBV7-2 and TRBJ2-5, with TRBD2 as a possible D gene (6 bases). V was cut by 1 base and J by 4 bases, with 16 bases left in between. The CDR3 length is 16 residues. Germline V gives CDR1 SGHTA, CDR2 FQGNSA. The CDR3 region has the DNA TGTGCCAGCAGCTTAGAGGCGGGAAGGGGTGGAGAGACCCAGTACTTC. Translation: CASSLEAGRGGETQYF.

The chain carries TRBV11-3 and TRBJ2-2; no reliable D call. Germline V CDR1 and CDR2: SGHNT, YENEEA. Trimming shortened V by 5 bases and J by 3 bases, and 7 bases separated the two germline ends. This CDR3 region has 13 residues. CDR3 in amino acids: CASSTRDTGELFF. In DNA form, the CDR3 reads TGTGCCAGCAGCACAAGAGACACCGGGGAGCTGTTTTTT.

The chain couples TRBV6-4 to TRBJ1-6; TRBD1 agrees at 7 bases. Germline CDR1 reads MRHNA; CDR2 reads SNTAGT. V shed 5 bases and J 6 bases; nucleotides not matched to a gene: 4. CDR3 size: 14 residues. In DNA form, the CDR3 reads TGTGCCAGCAGTCCCGGGACAGCTAATTCACCCCTCCACTTT. It is translated as CASSPGTANSPLHF.

The chain carries TRBV21-1 and TRBJ1-2; the DNA was not used to check the table's D call, TRBD1. TRBV21-1 is marked as a pseudogene. There are 14 residues in the CDR3. CDR3 coding DNA: TGTGCCAGCAGCGTCCACAGGGAACACTATGGCTACACCTTC. Translating it yields CASSVHREHYGYTF.

The rearrangement uses TRBV19 and TRBJ1-1, with D maybe TRBD1 (5 bases). The CDR3 is made up of 13 amino acids. Germline CDR1 reads LNHDA; CDR2 reads SQIVND (reference sequence). V was shortened by 3 bases and J by 4 bases, with 9 bases between the two germline ends. In DNA form, the CDR3 reads TGTGCCAGTAGTATTCAGGGCCCCACTGAAGCTTTCTTT. It is translated as CASSIQGPTEAFF.

The chain is built from TRBV6-5 and TRBJ1-5; possibly TRBD1 for D (5 bases). Germline V gives CDR1 MNHEY, CDR2 SVGAGI. The CDR3 extends over 14 amino acids. The V gene lost 5 bases and the J gene lost 4 bases, with 12 bases spanning the gap. The CDR3 coding sequence is TGTGCCAGCAGTCTCTCGGGGCTGAATCAGCCCCAGCATTTT. As protein: CASSLSGLNQPQHF.

J is TRBJ2-1 and V is TRBV14, with 9 bases identical to TRBD1. This CDR3 is 15 amino acids long. J lost 4 bases, V lost 3 bases, and 4 bases had no gene match. Germline V gene data show CDR1 as SGHDN and CDR2 as FVKESK. Written as DNA, the CDR3 is TGTGCCAGCAGCCACAACAGGGGGCCTTACAATGAGCAGTTCTTC. This translates into CASSHNRGPYNEQFF. Combining the CDR3 with reference TRBV14 and TRBJ2-1 gives the whole variable domain EAGVTQFPSHSVIEKGQTVTLRCDPISGHDNLYWYRRVMGKEIKFLLHFVKESKQDESGMPNNRFLAERTGGTYSTLKVQPAELEDSGVYFCASSHNRGPYNEQFFGPGTRLTVL.

This chain links TRBV7-2 with TRBJ1-1; D not certain. V lost 5 bases and J lost 6, with 13 bases in between. The CDR3 has 13 residues. Germline CDR1 and CDR2: SGHTA and FQGNSA. The CDR3 coding sequence is TGTGCCAGCAGCGCGGCGCGGGTACCTGAAGCTTTCTTT. It codes for CASSAARVPEAFF.

The chain recombines TRBV21-1 with TRBJ2-1; the tabulated D call, TRBD2, remains unverified against the DNA. TRBV21-1 is a pseudogene segment. The CDR3 contains 17 residues. The CDR3 here is CASRVILATHSDNEQFF. In DNA, the CDR3 is TGTGCCAGCAGAGTGATATTAGCTACACATTCCGACAATGAGCAGTTCTTC.

The rearrangement links TRBV2 to TRBJ1-2; D is perhaps TRBD1 (5 bases). V was shortened by 4 bases and J by 5 bases, with 17 bases between the two germline ends. The CDR3 is 15 amino acids. Germline V CDR1 and CDR2: SNHLY, FYNNEI. CDR3 residues: CASSVASGAGYGYTF. The CDR3 nucleotides are TGTGCCAGCAGTGTTGCTTCCGGGGCCGGGTATGGCTACACCTTC.

V and J are TRBV6-6 and TRBJ2-7, with 7 positions matching TRBD1. The CDR3 sequence is 13 residues long. Trimming cost V 2 bases and J 4 bases; bases outside gene matches: 2. The germline gives CDR1 MNHNY, CDR2 SVGAGI (reference sequence). In DNA, the CDR3 is TGTGCCAGCAGTTACGCACAGGGGTACGAGCAGTACTTC. It translates to CASSYAQGYEQYF.

The V call is TRBV7-9, the J call TRBJ1-1, with D perhaps TRBD1 (5 bases). CDR3 length: 13 amino acids. Looked up from germline, CDR1 is SEHNR and CDR2 is FQNEAQ (reference sequence). Deletions cut 8 bases from V and 5 bases from J, with 15 bases between. CDR3 sequence reads: CASAIGGVTEAFF. CDR3 sequence (DNA): TGTGCCAGCGCCATTGGGGGGGTGACTGAAGCTTTCTTT.

A single count supports this clone. This chain uses TRBV10-2 with TRBJ2-7; 12 nucleotides match TRBD2. Per the germline V gene, CDR1 is WSHSY and CDR2 is SAAADI. The CDR3 runs to 14 residues. Trimming cost V 5 bases and J 5 bases; bases outside gene matches: 4. The CDR3 bases are TGCGCCAGCAGTCCGGGACTAGCGGGCCACGAGCAGTACTTC. Translation gives CASSPGLAGHEQYF.

The rearrangement links TRBV29-1 to TRBJ2-2; tentatively, D is TRBD2 (6 bases). Germline V gene lookup returns CDR1 SQVTM and CDR2 ANQGSEA. The length of the CDR3 is 15 residues. V gave up 5 bases and J gave up 1 base, with 14 bases separating them. The CDR3 DNA is TGCAGCGTTAGAAGGGGAGGCCGGAACACCGGGGAGCTGTTTTTT. Translation: CSVRRGGRNTGELFF.

This clone was recorded only once. The genes are TRBV6-5 and TRBJ1-1; TRBD1 is a possible D gene (5 bases). Germline CDR1 reads MNHEY; CDR2 reads SVGAGI. The V and J ends lost 4 bases and 1 base respectively, with 13 bases between them. The CDR3 has 15 amino acids. CDR3 bases: TGTGCCAGCAGTTTGGGACTGCGGGGGAACACTGAAGCTTTCTTT. Its translation: CASSLGLRGNTEAFF.

This clone was seen a single time. The chain is built from TRBV10-2 and TRBJ1-2; D is undetermined. V shed 3 bases and J shed 2 bases, with 7 bases lying between them. CDR3 length equals 13 residues. Germline lookup yields CDR1 WSHSY and CDR2 SAAADI. Written as DNA, the CDR3 is TGCGCCAGCAGTGAAGAGGGAAACTATGGCTACACCTTC. Translated: CASSEEGNYGYTF.

This clone was counted once. This chain joins TRBV9 and TRBJ2-3; D might be TRBD2 (7 bases). V was pared by 2 bases and J by 4 bases, with 11 bases between. The germline CDR1 and CDR2 sequences are SGDLS and YYNGEE. The length of the CDR3 is 14 residues. The chain's CDR3 is CASSVPGGPDTQYF. CDR3 sequence (DNA): TGTGCCAGCAGCGTGCCCGGGGGGCCAGATACGCAGTATTTT.

The chain is built from TRBV5-6 and TRBJ2-7; no clear D. This CDR3 is built from 12 residues. Germline V gene data show CDR1 as SGHDT and CDR2 as YYEEEE. V lost 5 bases and J lost 2, with 8 bases in between. This chain's CDR3 is CASSRWAYEQYF. The DNA of the CDR3 is TGTGCCAGCAGTCGGTGGGCCTACGAGCAGTACTTC.